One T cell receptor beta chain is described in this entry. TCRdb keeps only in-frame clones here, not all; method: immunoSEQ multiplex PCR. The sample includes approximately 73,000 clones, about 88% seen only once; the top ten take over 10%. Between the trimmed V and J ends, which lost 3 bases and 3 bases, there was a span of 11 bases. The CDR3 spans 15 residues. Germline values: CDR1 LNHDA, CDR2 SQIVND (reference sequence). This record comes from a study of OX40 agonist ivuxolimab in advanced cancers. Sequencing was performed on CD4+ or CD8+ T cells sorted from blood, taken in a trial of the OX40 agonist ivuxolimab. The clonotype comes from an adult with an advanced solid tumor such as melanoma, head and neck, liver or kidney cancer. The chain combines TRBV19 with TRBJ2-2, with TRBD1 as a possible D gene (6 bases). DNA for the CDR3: TGTGCCAGTAGTATTCAAGACAGGCACACCGGGGAGCTGTTTTTT. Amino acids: CASSIQDRHTGELFF.